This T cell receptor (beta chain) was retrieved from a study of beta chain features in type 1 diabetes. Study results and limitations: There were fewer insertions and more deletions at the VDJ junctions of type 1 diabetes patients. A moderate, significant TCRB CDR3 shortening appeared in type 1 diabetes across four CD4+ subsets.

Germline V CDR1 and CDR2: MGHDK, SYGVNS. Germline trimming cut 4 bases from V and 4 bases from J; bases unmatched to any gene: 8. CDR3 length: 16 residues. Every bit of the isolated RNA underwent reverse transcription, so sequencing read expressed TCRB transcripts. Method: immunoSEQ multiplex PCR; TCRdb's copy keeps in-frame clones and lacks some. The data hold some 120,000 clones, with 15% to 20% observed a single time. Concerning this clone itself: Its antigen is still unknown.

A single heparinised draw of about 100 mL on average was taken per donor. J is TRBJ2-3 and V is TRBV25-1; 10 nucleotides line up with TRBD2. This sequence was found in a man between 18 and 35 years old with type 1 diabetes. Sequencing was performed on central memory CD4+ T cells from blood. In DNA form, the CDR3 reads TGTGCCAGCAGTGCGCTTAGCGGGGGGCGTTCAGATACGCAGTATTTT. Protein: CASSALSGGRSDTQYF.